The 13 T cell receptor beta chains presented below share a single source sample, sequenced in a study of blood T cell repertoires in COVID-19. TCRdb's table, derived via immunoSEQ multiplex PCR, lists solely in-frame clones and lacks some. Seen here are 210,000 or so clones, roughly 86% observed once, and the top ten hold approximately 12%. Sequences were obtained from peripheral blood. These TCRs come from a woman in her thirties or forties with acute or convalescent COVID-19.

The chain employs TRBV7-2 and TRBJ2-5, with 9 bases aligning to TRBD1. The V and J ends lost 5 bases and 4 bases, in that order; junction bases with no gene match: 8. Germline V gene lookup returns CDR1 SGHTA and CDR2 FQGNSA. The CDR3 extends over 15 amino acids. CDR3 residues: CASSRTGVVGETQYF. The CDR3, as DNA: TGTGCCAGCAGCCGGACAGGGGTCGTGGGAGAGACCCAGTACTTC. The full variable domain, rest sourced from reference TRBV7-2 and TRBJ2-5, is GAGVSQSPSNKVTEKGKDVELRCDPISGHTALYWYRQSLGQGLEFLIYFQGNSAPDKSGLPSDRFSAERTGGSVSTLTIQRTQQEDSAVYLCASSRTGVVGETQYFGPGTRLLVL.

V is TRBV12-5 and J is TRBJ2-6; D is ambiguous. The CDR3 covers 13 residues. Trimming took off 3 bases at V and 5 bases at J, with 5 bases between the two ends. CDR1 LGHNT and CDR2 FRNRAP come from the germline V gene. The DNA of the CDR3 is TGTGCTAGTGGTTTCAGTTGGGCCAACGTCCTGACTTTC. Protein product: CASGFSWANVLTF.

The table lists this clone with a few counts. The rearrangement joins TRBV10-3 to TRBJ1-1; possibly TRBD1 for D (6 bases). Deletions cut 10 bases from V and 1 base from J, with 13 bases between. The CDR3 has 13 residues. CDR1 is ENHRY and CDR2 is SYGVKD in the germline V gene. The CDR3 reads CATAWDKNTEAFF. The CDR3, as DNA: TGTGCCACCGCCTGGGACAAGAACACTGAAGCTTTCTTT.

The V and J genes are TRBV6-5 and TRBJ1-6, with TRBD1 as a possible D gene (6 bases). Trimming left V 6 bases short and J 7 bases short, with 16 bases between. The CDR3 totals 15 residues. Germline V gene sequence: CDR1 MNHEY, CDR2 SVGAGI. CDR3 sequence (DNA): TGTGCCAGCAGCCCCGCGCCAGGGGTGAATTCACCCCTCCACTTT. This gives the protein CASSPAPGVNSPLHF.

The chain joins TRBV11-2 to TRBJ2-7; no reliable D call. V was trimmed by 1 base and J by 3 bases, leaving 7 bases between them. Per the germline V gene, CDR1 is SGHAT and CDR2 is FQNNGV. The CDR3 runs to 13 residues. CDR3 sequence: CASSLVVSYEQYF. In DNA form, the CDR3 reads TGTGCCAGCAGCTTAGTTGTTAGCTACGAGCAGTACTTC.

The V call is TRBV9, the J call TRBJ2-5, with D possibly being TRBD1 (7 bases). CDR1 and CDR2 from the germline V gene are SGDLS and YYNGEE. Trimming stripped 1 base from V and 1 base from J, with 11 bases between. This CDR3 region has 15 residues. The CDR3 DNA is TGTGCCAGCAGCGTATCAGGGGGGCCCCAAGAGACCCAGTACTTC. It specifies CASSVSGGPQETQYF.

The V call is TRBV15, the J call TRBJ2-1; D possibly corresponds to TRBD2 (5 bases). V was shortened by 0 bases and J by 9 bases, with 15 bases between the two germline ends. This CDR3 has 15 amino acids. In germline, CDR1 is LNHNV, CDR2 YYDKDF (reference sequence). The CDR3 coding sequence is TGTGCCACCAGCAGAGATCCCGGGGATCTGAGTGAGCAGTTCTTC. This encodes CATSRDPGDLSEQFF.

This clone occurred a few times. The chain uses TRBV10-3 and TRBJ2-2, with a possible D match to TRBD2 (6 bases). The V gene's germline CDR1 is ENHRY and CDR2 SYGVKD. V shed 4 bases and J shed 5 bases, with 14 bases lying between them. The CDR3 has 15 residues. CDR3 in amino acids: CAISVKLAPTGELFF. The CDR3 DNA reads TGTGCCATCAGTGTCAAACTAGCTCCGACCGGGGAGCTGTTTTTT.

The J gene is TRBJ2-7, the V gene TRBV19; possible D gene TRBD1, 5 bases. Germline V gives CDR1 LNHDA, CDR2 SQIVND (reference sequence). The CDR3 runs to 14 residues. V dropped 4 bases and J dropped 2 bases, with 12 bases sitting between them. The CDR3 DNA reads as TGTGCCAGTAGTAGTGGGATAGGGGCCTACGAGCAGTACTTC. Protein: CASSSGIGAYEQYF.

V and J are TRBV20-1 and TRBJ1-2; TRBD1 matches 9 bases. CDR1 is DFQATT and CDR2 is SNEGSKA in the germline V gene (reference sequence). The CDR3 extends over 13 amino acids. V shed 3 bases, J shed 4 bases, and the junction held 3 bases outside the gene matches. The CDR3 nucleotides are TGCAGTGCTAGTAACAGGGGGCCCTATGGCTACACCTTC. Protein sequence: CSASNRGPYGYTF.

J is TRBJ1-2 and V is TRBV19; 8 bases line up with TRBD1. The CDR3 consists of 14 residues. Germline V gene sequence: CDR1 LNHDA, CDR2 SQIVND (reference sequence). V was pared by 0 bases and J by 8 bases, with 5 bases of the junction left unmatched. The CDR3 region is CASSIEQGVKGYTF. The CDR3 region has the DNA TGTGCCAGTAGTATAGAACAGGGGGTAAAAGGCTACACCTTC.

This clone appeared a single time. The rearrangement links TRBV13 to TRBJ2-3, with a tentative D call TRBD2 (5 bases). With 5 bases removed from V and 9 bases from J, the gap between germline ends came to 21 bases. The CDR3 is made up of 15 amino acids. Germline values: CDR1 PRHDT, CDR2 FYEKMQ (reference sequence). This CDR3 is CASSPSTSVTRTQYF. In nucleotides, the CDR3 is TGTGCCAGCAGCCCGAGTACTAGTGTAACAAGGACGCAGTATTTT.

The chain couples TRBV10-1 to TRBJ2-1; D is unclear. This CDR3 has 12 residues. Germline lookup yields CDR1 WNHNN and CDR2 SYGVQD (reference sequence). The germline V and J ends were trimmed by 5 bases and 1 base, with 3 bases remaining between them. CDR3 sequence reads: CASSRSYNEQFF. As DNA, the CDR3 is TGCGCCAGCAGTCGTTCCTACAATGAGCAGTTCTTC.